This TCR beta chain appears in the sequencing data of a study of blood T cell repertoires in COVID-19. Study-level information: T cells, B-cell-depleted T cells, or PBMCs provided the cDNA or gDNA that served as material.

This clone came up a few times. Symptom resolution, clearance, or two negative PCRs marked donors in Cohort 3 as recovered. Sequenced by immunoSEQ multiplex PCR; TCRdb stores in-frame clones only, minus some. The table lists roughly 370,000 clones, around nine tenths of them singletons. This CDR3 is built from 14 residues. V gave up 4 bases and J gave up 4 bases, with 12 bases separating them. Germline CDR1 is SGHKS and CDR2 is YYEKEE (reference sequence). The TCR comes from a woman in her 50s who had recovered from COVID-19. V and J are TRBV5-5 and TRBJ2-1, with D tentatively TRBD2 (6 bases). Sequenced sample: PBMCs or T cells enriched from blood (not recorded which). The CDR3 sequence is CASSPGVDYNEQFF. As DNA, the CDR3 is TGTGCCAGCAGCCCGGGGGTAGATTACAATGAGCAGTTCTTC.